One and the same sample provided the 30 T cell receptor beta chains below, sequenced in a study of blood T cell repertoires in COVID-19. Method: immunoSEQ multiplex PCR; TCRdb's copy keeps in-frame clones and lacks some. The sample has around 200,000 clones, around 85% seen once. Sequencing was done on a sample of peripheral blood. The receptor set was obtained from a person aged 65-85 years with COVID-19, enrolled during active disease.

V is TRBV7-3 and J is TRBJ2-2; 10 bases are a match to TRBD2. Trimming took 6 bases from V and 0 from J; bases not matched to a gene: 4. Germline V gene data show CDR1 as SGHTA and CDR2 as FQGTGA. The CDR3 consists of 16 residues. CDR3 sequence reads: CASRSGTSANTGELFF. In DNA, the CDR3 is TGTGCCAGCAGATCAGGGACTAGCGCGAACACCGGGGAGCTGTTTTTT. Full variable domain (remainder filled in from reference TRBV7-3 and TRBJ2-2): GAGVSQTPSNKVTEKGKYVELRCDPISGHTALYWYRQSLGQGPEFLIYFQGTGAADDSGLPNDRFFAVRPEGSVSTLKIQRTERGDSAVYLCASRSGTSANTGELFFGEGSRLTVL.

The table lists this clone with a count of one. Additional DNA sequences in this sample encode the identical CDR3. The chain recombines TRBV10-3 with TRBJ1-5; a possible D gene is TRBD1 (6 bases). The CDR3 spans 15 residues. Germline V gene data show CDR1 as ENHRY and CDR2 as SYGVKD. Trimming left V 0 bases short and J 4 bases short, with 10 bases between. CDR3: CAISESGRGNQPQHF. The CDR3 region has the DNA TGTGCCATCAGTGAGTCGGGCAGGGGAAATCAGCCCCAGCATTTT.

This clone was seen only once. In nucleotides, the CDR3 is TGTGCCAGTAGTATGGGAGCGGGAGCGGGCACCGGGGAGCTGTTTTTT. It translates to CASSMGAGAGTGELFF. V gene TRBV19 combines with J gene TRBJ2-2; TRBD2 matches at 8 bases. The CDR3 is 16 amino acids. Unmatched junction bases numbered 7, after V lost 3 bases and J lost 4 bases. The V gene's germline CDR1 is LNHDA and CDR2 SQIVND (reference sequence).

The rearrangement uses TRBV12-3 or TRBV12-4 and TRBJ2-5; D is undetermined. The CDR3 length is 11 residues. V was pared by 6 bases and J by 7 bases, with 9 bases between. CDR3 nucleotide sequence: TGTGCCAGCAGCCTTACCGGGACCCAGTACTTC. Residues: CASSLTGTQYF.

This clone was recorded only once. This chain connects TRBV6-5 to TRBJ2-7, with D tentatively TRBD2 (6 bases). V lost 9 bases to trimming and J lost 4 bases, with 16 bases between them. The CDR3 spans 13 residues. Germline lookup yields CDR1 MNHEY and CDR2 SVGAGI. The CDR3 protein is CASTAGAIYEQYF. CDR3 in DNA: TGTGCCAGTACAGCGGGTGCTATTTACGAGCAGTACTTC.

The rearrangement links TRBV4-1 to TRBJ1-1, with D possibly TRBD1 on 5 matching bases. The CDR3 is made up of 14 amino acids. Per the germline V gene, CDR1 is MGHRA and CDR2 is YSYEKL. The germline V and J ends were trimmed by 3 bases and 11 bases, with 19 bases remaining between them. The chain's CDR3 is CASSHFDQGRKAFF. CDR3 nucleotides: TGCGCCAGCAGCCACTTCGATCAGGGTCGGAAGGCTTTCTTT.

CDR3 protein: CASSSSLSSYNEQFF. For the CDR3, the DNA is TGTGCCAGCAGTTCCTCATTGAGCTCCTACAATGAGCAGTTCTTC. The J gene is TRBJ2-1, the V gene TRBV27; D is ambiguous. There are 15 residues in the CDR3. Germline V CDR1 and CDR2: MNHEY, SMNVEV (reference sequence). V shed 4 bases and J shed 0 bases, with 10 bases lying between them.

This sequence joins TRBV7-8 and TRBJ2-1, with 7 positions matching TRBD1. CDR1 is SGHVS and CDR2 is FQNEAQ in the germline V gene. The CDR3 extends over 14 amino acids. After removal of 6 bases from V and 6 bases from J, the junction contained 8 bases not matched to a gene. This CDR3 reads CASRRQGTVNEQFF. In nucleotides, the CDR3 is TGTGCCAGCAGACGACAGGGTACTGTCAATGAGCAGTTCTTC.

The chain joins TRBV11-2 to TRBJ2-3, with TRBD2 matching over 16 bases. The CDR3 consists of 17 residues. Germline CDR1 and CDR2: SGHAT and FQNNGV. V was pared by 3 bases and J by 6 bases, with 6 bases of the junction left unmatched. In DNA form, the CDR3 reads TGTGCCAGCAGCTTGGGGACTAGCGGGGGGGGATTGGATACGCAGTATTTT. Protein product: CASSLGTSGGGLDTQYF.

This clone was counted once. The rearrangement uses TRBV6-6 and TRBJ1-6, with 11 bases identical to TRBD1. CDR1 and CDR2 from the germline V gene are MNHNY and SVGAGI (reference sequence). The CDR3 sequence is 16 residues long. The trim removed 4 bases at V and 9 bases at J, leaving 8 bases unmatched. The CDR3 region has the DNA TGTGCCAGCAGTTTATCCGGACAGGGGGCGTTTTCACCCCTCCACTTT. Amino acids: CASSLSGQGAFSPLHF.

The genes are TRBV24-1 and TRBJ2-1; D may be TRBD1 (5 bases). Trimming took off 4 bases at V and 8 bases at J, with 17 bases between the two ends. The CDR3 is 15 amino acids. Germline values: CDR1 KGHDR, CDR2 SFDVKD. CDR3 residues: CATSDRSIRVHEQFF. The CDR3 DNA is TGTGCCACCAGTGACCGTAGTATCAGGGTCCATGAGCAGTTCTTC.

This clone showed up just a few times. This sequence joins TRBV16 and TRBJ2-1, with D unclear. The V gene's germline CDR1 is KGHSY and CDR2 FQNENV. V was clipped by 0 bases and J by 9 bases, with 9 bases between them. The CDR3 loop spans 13 amino acids. The CDR3 loop is CASSQSLRGEQFF. The CDR3, as DNA: TGTGCCAGCAGCCAATCTCTAAGAGGTGAGCAGTTCTTC.

The chain recombines TRBV7-8 with TRBJ2-1, with D unresolved. Germline V lookup: CDR1 SGHVS, CDR2 FQNEAQ. The length of the CDR3 is 14 residues. V lost 3 bases to trimming and J lost 7 bases, with 13 bases between them. In DNA form, the CDR3 reads TGTGCCAGCAGCTTCCGGCAGGAACGGAATGAGCAGTTCTTC. Its translation: CASSFRQERNEQFF.

This sequence joins TRBV27 and TRBJ2-2; D not resolved. CDR1 MNHEY and CDR2 SMNVEV come from the germline V gene (reference sequence). With 6 bases removed from V and 7 bases from J, the gap between germline ends came to 12 bases. The CDR3 loop spans 13 amino acids. The CDR3 sequence: CASSPLPVGELFF. The CDR3 nucleotides read TGTGCCAGCAGCCCTCTCCCAGTCGGGGAGCTGTTTTTT.

V gene TRBV4-3 combines with J gene TRBJ2-7; a possible D gene is TRBD1 (7 bases). The germline V and J ends were trimmed by 6 bases and 2 bases, with 14 bases remaining between them. The CDR3 extends over 14 amino acids. From germline, CDR1 is LGHNA and CDR2 YSLEER. The CDR3 region has the DNA TGCGCCAGCAGTGTCCGCAGGGGGGCCTACGAGCAGTACTTC. As protein: CASSVRRGAYEQYF.

V and J are TRBV6-2 or TRBV6-3 and TRBJ1-6; D gene uncertain. This CDR3 is 17 amino acids long. V dropped 2 bases and J dropped 3 bases, with 14 bases sitting between them. Germline assignment: CDR1 MNHEY and CDR2 SVGEGT. The DNA for the CDR3 is TGTGCCAGCAGTTACCAGTATTCGGGTAACTATAATTCACCCCTCCACTTT. Its protein is CASSYQYSGNYNSPLHF.

This sequence joins TRBV6-6 and TRBJ1-2; TRBD1 matches at 7 bases. With 2 bases clipped from V and 0 bases from J, the junction kept 6 bases outside the gene matches. The CDR3 sequence is 16 residues long. Germline V gene lookup returns CDR1 MNHNY and CDR2 SVGAGI (reference sequence). CDR3: CASSYRGQTPNYGYTF. The CDR3 nucleotides are TGTGCCAGCAGTTACCGGGGACAGACCCCTAACTATGGCTACACCTTC.

The V call is TRBV18, the J call TRBJ2-3, with 9 bases that match TRBD2. This CDR3 has 19 amino acids. CDR1 KGHSH and CDR2 LQKENI come from the germline V gene. V lost 2 bases, J lost 0 bases, and 12 bases stayed unmatched. The CDR3 sequence: CASSPFSLAGASSTDTQYF. The CDR3 nucleotides are TGTGCCAGCTCACCATTCTCACTAGCGGGTGCCTCTAGCACAGATACGCAGTATTTT.

The gene calls are TRBV19 and TRBJ1-6; D uncertain. Per germline, CDR1 LNHDA and CDR2 SQIVND (reference sequence). Trimming left V 6 bases short and J 7 bases short, with 13 bases between. The CDR3 consists of 14 residues. The CDR3 coding sequence is TGTGCCAGTAGGCTAGAGAGGGCCAATTCACCCCTCCACTTT. Translation: CASRLERANSPLHF.

This chain links TRBV19 with TRBJ1-5; D is perhaps TRBD1 (5 bases). The CDR3 spans 15 residues. V lost 6 bases, J lost 9 bases, and 21 bases lay in between. Germline V CDR1 and CDR2: LNHDA, SQIVND (reference sequence). CDR3 residues: CASRGWLDNTRPQHF. DNA of the CDR3: TGTGCCAGTAGAGGTTGGTTGGACAACACCCGGCCCCAGCATTTT.

J is TRBJ2-3 and V is TRBV15, with 8 bases aligning to TRBD2. This CDR3 is built from 18 residues. The germline V gene encodes CDR1 LNHNV and CDR2 YYDKDF (reference sequence). V was pared by 0 bases and J by 4 bases, with 12 bases of the junction left unmatched. CDR3 DNA sequence: TGTGCCACCAGCAGAGATCAAGGATCAGCGGGGGCGGCAGATACGCAGTATTTT. Residues: CATSRDQGSAGAADTQYF. The full variable domain, its missing parts supplied by reference TRBV15 and TRBJ2-3, is DAMVIQNPRYQVTQFGKPVTLSCSQTLNHNVMYWYQQKSSQAPKLLFHYYDKDFNNEADTPDNFQSRRPNTSFCFLDIRSPGLGDTAMYLCATSRDQGSAGAADTQYFGPGTRLTVL.

The rearrangement joins TRBV9 to TRBJ1-6, with D perhaps matching TRBD1 (6 bases). CDR1 and CDR2 (germline): SGDLS, YYNGEE. The CDR3 runs to 17 residues. V was cut by 3 bases and J by 0 bases, with 13 bases left in between. CDR3 DNA sequence: TGTGCCAGCAGCGAATACAGGGTGTTCTCCTATAATTCACCCCTCCACTTT. The encoded protein is CASSEYRVFSYNSPLHF.

This chain links TRBV27 with TRBJ2-7; 9 bases line up with TRBD2. Germline-derived CDR1 and CDR2 are MNHEY and SMNVEV (reference sequence). This CDR3 spans 14 amino acids. The V gene end was trimmed by 8 bases and the J gene end by 9 bases; junction bases not matched to a gene: 14. The CDR3 DNA follows: TGTGCCAGCGCGGCCCTGCGGGAGGGACTCGCGCAGTACTTC. Protein sequence: CASAALREGLAQYF.

The V call is TRBV28, the J call TRBJ1-5; a possible D gene is TRBD1 (6 bases). CDR3 length: 14 residues. The V end lost 7 bases, the J end lost 4 bases, and 14 bases lay between the germline ends. Germline CDR1 and CDR2: MDHEN and SYDVKM. DNA for the CDR3: TGTGCCAGCACCGTACGAGGGGGTAATCAGCCCCAGCATTTT. Amino acids: CASTVRGGNQPQHF.

The rearrangement joins TRBV6-1 to TRBJ2-1, with D possibly TRBD1 on 5 matching bases. Per germline, CDR1 MNHNS and CDR2 SASEGT. The CDR3 is made up of 17 amino acids. Trimming removed 4 bases from V and 0 bases from J, with 16 bases in between. The CDR3 nucleotides read TGTGCCAGCAGTGGGGTTAGCTGGGGCTTCTCCTACAATGAGCAGTTCTTC. Translation: CASSGVSWGFSYNEQFF.

The chain couples TRBV9 to TRBJ1-2; weak D call: TRBD1 (5 bases). The germline V and J ends were trimmed by 0 bases and 4 bases, with 16 bases remaining between them. There are 16 residues in the CDR3. Per the germline V gene, CDR1 is SGDLS and CDR2 is YYNGEE. CDR3 residues: CASSVDVLGGLYGYTF. DNA for the CDR3: TGTGCCAGCAGCGTAGACGTGCTCGGGGGACTCTATGGCTACACCTTC.

The genes are TRBV9 and TRBJ1-3, with TRBD1 matching over 8 bases. From germline, CDR1 is SGDLS and CDR2 YYNGEE. Unmatched junction bases numbered 8, after V lost 2 bases and J lost 1 base. This CDR3 is 17 amino acids long. This CDR3 reads CASSVRRQGKSGNTIYF. In nucleotides, the CDR3 is TGTGCCAGCAGCGTCCGAAGACAGGGGAAGTCTGGAAACACCATATATTTT.

The rearrangement joins TRBV6-5 to TRBJ2-1, with TRBD1 as a possible D gene (6 bases). CDR1 MNHEY and CDR2 SVGAGI come from the germline V gene. Deletions cut 7 bases from V and 13 bases from J, with 20 bases between. This CDR3 spans 13 amino acids. This CDR3 reads CASIHKLGTPQFF. In DNA, the CDR3 is TGTGCCAGCATTCATAAATTAGGGACACCACAGTTCTTC.

The chain uses TRBV4-3 and TRBJ1-2, with unresolved D. CDR3 length: 15 amino acids. Trimming stripped 0 bases from V and 3 bases from J, with 11 bases between. Germline V gives CDR1 LGHNA, CDR2 YSLEER. CDR3 sequence (DNA): TGCGCCAGCAGCCAAGATTTGCTAAGAGACTATGGCTACACCTTC. Translation gives CASSQDLLRDYGYTF.

The rearrangement uses TRBV6-6 and TRBJ2-7, with unresolved D. Trimming pared 8 bases from V and 2 bases from J, leaving 13 bases between. Germline V lookup: CDR1 MNHNY, CDR2 SVGAGI (reference sequence). The CDR3 spans 13 residues. CDR3 protein: CASGSRSPYEQYF. In DNA form, the CDR3 reads TGTGCCAGCGGGTCTAGAAGTCCCTACGAGCAGTACTTC.